A selection of T cell receptor beta chains follows, all from one sample in a study of blood T cell repertoires in COVID-19. Produced via immunoSEQ multiplex PCR; TCRdb's table is partial and in-frame only. The sample includes nearly 300,000 clones, roughly 84% of them seen just once. Sequencing was performed on peripheral blood. The receptors were sampled from a human donor with COVID-19, enrolled during active disease. The donor label of this sample is uncertain. Each CDR3 is given with its conserved first and last residue.

v_call cdr3_aa
TRBV3-1/TRBV3-2 CASSQPTGNGNTIYF
TRBV28 CASSSTTGNTIYF
TRBV19 CASSIGGGNTEAFF
TRBV6-5 CASSSRLAEGQETQYF
TRBV11-2 CASSLVFQNTEAFF
TRBV7-2 CASSLPDREITDTQYF
TRBV5-4 CASSSRGMPHRQFF
TRBV27 CASSLSNQGAGNSPLHF
TRBV29-1 CSAGTDGYEQYF
TRBV30 CAWSLSAGGFSSPLHF
TRBV6-5 CASSWTGTVSYEQYF
TRBV28 CASSLLGPRETQYF
TRBV28 CASTLTGGFTEAFF
TRBV5-1 CASSLQGASTDTQYF
TRBV19 CASSIIRHATNEKLFF
TRBV6-1 CASSETSGRYNEQFF
TRBV2 CASSRLAEVNEQFF
TRBV7-8 CASSPRVQGGTGELFF
TRBV7-9 CASHRPGDGGDEKLFF
TRBV4-1 CASALRGWTGELFF
TRBV28 CASRPQGNGNQPQHF
TRBV28 CASNGGVGYGYTF
TRBV2 CASTPGFEQYF
TRBV29-1 CSVDPGLIYGYTF
TRBV5-8 CASSLGAATNEKLFF
TRBV27 CASSLGRSNQPQHF
TRBV3-1/TRBV3-2 CASSQDRERTRFF
TRBV4-2 CASSLGTSAQETQYF
TRBV6-2/TRBV6-3 CASSYWGRAGRQADTQYF
TRBV3-1/TRBV3-2 CASSWTGYNEQFF
TRBV6-5 CASSYGGSQAFF
TRBV18 CASSPQAGRTEAFF
TRBV29-1 CSLGASGSGETQYF
TRBV5-4 CASSPGRTEAFF
TRBV7-7 CASSLDGNQPQHF
TRBV4-3 CASSQEGGTSGVKQYF
TRBV9 CASSSGTSGRTGETQYF
TRBV4-2 CASSQDPQGGGGNSNQPQHF
TRBV6-5 CASRTGAQPYEQYF
TRBV28 CASSQPGQGEYEQYF
TRBV2 CASSEFRARGTDTQYF
TRBV9 CASSEPGVPRGYTF
TRBV19 CASKEWGTDTQYF